Below, 2 T cell receptor beta chains from the same sample are listed, as sequenced in a study of cytomegalovirus exposure and HLA in healthy donors. With 60 Vbeta and 13 Jbeta primers, the PCR was carried out. The assay was immunoSEQ multiplex PCR, and TCRdb's table has in-frame clones only and misses some. The repertoire holds over 150,000 clones, with around 75% as singletons. Material for sequencing was PBMCs. These receptors all stem from a man aged 25 to 40 in good health and CMV-seropositive.

J is TRBJ2-5 and V is TRBV4-1, with D perhaps TRBD1 (6 bases). Germline-derived CDR1 and CDR2 are MGHRA and YSYEKL. Between the trimmed V and J ends, which lost 4 bases and 5 bases, there was a span of 17 bases. The CDR3 is 15 residues long. CDR3 sequence reads: CASSPLGGAWETQYF. As DNA, the CDR3 is TGCGCCAGCAGCCCCTTAGGGGGAGCATGGGAGACCCAGTACTTC.

This clone was seen once. This chain links TRBV18 with TRBJ1-5; 7 bases match TRBD1. This CDR3 is 13 amino acids long. Germline V gene data show CDR1 as KGHSH and CDR2 as LQKENI. The J segment lost 6 bases and the V segment lost 5 bases, leaving 4 bases of the junction unmatched. CDR3 in amino acids: CASSETGSQPQHF. The DNA for the CDR3 is TGTGCCAGCTCAGAGACAGGGAGTCAGCCCCAGCATTTT. Using reference TRBV18 and TRBJ1-5 for the parts outside the CDR3, the full variable domain is NAGVMQNPRHLVRRRGQEARLRCSPMKGHSHVYWYRQLPEEGLKFMVYLQKENIIDESGMPKERFSAEFPKEGPSILRIQQVVRGDSAAYFCASSETGSQPQHFGDGTRLSIL.